A single sample gave rise to the 11 T cell receptor beta chains below, sequenced in a study of T cell changes during pregnancy in multiple sclerosis. Clones were read by immunoSEQ multiplex PCR, and TCRdb kept only the in-frame ones, dropping some. The data show roughly 75,000 clones, with 89% seen just once and approximately 2% held by the top ten. Sequencing used peripheral blood, obtained before pregnancy. These receptors were taken from a female donor with multiple sclerosis, enrolled in a pregnancy study.

V usage is TRBV5-6 and J usage is TRBJ2-3, with 7 bases matching TRBD2. With V trimmed by 4 bases and J by 3 bases, 5 bases remained unmatched. CDR3 length equals 14 residues. Germline loops: CDR1 SGHDT, CDR2 YYEEEE. The CDR3 loop is CASSRDYLTDTQYF. The CDR3 DNA sequence: TGTGCCAGCAGCCGGGACTATTTGACAGATACGCAGTATTTT.

The chain employs TRBV5-1 and TRBJ2-1; tentative D call: TRBD1 (5 bases). This CDR3 is 13 amino acids long. Trimming took 2 bases from V and 6 from J, leaving 9 bases between them. CDR1 is SGHRS and CDR2 is YFSETQ in the germline V gene. The chain's CDR3 is CASSFGQGNEQFF. CDR3 sequence (DNA): TGCGCCAGCAGCTTCGGCCAGGGCAATGAGCAGTTCTTC.

This clone was seen more than once but under ten times. The rearrangement uses TRBV10-1 and TRBJ1-1, with a possible D match to TRBD1 (6 bases). The CDR3 contains 13 residues. Germline lookup yields CDR1 WNHNN and CDR2 SYGVQD (reference sequence). V gave up 4 bases and J gave up 5 bases, with 11 bases separating them. CDR3 loop: CASSGARGTEAFF. In DNA, the CDR3 is TGCGCCAGCAGTGGCGCCAGGGGTACTGAAGCTTTCTTT.

This rearrangement joins TRBV19 to TRBJ1-5; the match to TRBD1 covers 11 bases. Germline trimming cut 0 bases from V and 3 bases from J; bases unmatched to any gene: 7. The CDR3 spans 18 residues. The germline CDR1 and CDR2 sequences are LNHDA and SQIVND (reference sequence). In nucleotides, the CDR3 is TGTGCCAGTAGTATAGACTCGTGGGACAGGGGGGACAATCAGCCCCAGCATTTT. Translating it yields CASSIDSWDRGDNQPQHF.

This clone was found once. The rearrangement uses TRBV7-9 and TRBJ2-7, with 10 bases that match TRBD2. V shed 5 bases, J shed 6 bases, and the junction held 10 bases outside the gene matches. Germline lookup yields CDR1 SEHNR and CDR2 FQNEAQ (reference sequence). The CDR3 is 15 amino acids. The CDR3: CASSPYGTSATEQYF. CDR3 bases: TGTGCCAGCAGCCCCTACGGGACTAGCGCTACCGAGCAGTACTTC.

The V and J genes are TRBV7-3 and TRBJ2-2, with 9 positions matching TRBD2. V trimming: 5 bases; J trimming: 4 bases; junction bases outside the gene matches: 8. The CDR3 is 16 amino acids. Germline values: CDR1 SGHTA, CDR2 FQGTGA. For the CDR3, the DNA is TGTGCCAGCAGCCCGCGGGGGGGCCTGGGCACCGGGGAGCTGTTTTTT. This sequence encodes CASSPRGGLGTGELFF.

The chain carries TRBV5-3 and TRBJ2-3, with D tentatively TRBD1 (5 bases). TRBV5-3 counts as an open reading frame of uncertain function. Trimming shortened V by 4 bases and J by 8 bases, and 14 bases separated the two germline ends. The CDR3 runs 13 residues. The CDR3 bases are TGTGCCAGAAGCAGAGACAGCAAGACTACGCAGTATTTT. This gives the protein CARSRDSKTTQYF.

This chain uses TRBV6-5 with TRBJ1-5; no reliable D call. The CDR3 length is 14 residues. Deletions cut 2 bases from V and 5 bases from J, with 10 bases between. Germline CDR1 and CDR2: MNHEY and SVGAGI. The chain's CDR3 is CASSYGQMDQPQHF. The CDR3 DNA sequence: TGTGCCAGCAGTTACGGTCAGATGGATCAGCCCCAGCATTTT.

This clone has a single count. The CDR3 is CATSRAGWLSDSGANVLTF. CDR3 DNA: TGTGCCACCAGCAGGGCAGGGTGGCTGTCAGACTCTGGGGCCAACGTCCTGACTTTC. This chain joins TRBV15 and TRBJ2-6, with TRBD1 as a possible D gene (5 bases). Germline V gives CDR1 LNHNV, CDR2 YYDKDF (reference sequence). Between the trimmed V and J ends, which lost 3 bases and 0 bases, there was a span of 18 bases. This CDR3 contains 19 residues.

The chain couples TRBV15 to TRBJ1-2; no clear D gene. Germline V CDR1 and CDR2: LNHNV, YYDKDF (reference sequence). V lost 5 bases and J lost 8, with 12 bases in between. CDR3 length: 12 residues. CDR3 loop: CATSLAQGGYTF. The CDR3 nucleotides read TGTGCCACCAGCCTAGCCCAAGGGGGCTACACCTTC.

The J gene is TRBJ2-3, the V gene TRBV7-9; D call uncertain. The CDR3 spans 15 residues. The germline CDR1 and CDR2 sequences are SEHNR and FQNEAQ (reference sequence). The ends were cut back, 0 bases at V and 4 bases at J, with 11 bases in the middle. The CDR3 loop reads CASSLAEFFADTQYF. The CDR3 nucleotides read TGTGCCAGCAGCTTAGCGGAGTTTTTTGCAGATACGCAGTATTTT.